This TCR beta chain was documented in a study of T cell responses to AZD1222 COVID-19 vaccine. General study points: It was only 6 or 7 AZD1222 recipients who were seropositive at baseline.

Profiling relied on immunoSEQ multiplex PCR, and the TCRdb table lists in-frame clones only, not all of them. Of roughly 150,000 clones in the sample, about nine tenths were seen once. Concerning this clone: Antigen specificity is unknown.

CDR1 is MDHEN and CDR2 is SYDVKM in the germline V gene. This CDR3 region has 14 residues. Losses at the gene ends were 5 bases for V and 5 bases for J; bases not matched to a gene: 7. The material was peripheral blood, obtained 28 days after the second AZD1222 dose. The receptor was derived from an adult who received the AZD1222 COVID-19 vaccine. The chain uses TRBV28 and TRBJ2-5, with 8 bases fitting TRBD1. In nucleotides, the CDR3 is TGTGCCAGCAGTACGAGGACAGGGAGGGAGACCCAGTACTTC. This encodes CASSTRTGRETQYF.